The T cell receptor beta chain under discussion was sequenced for a study of T cells in women clearing cervical HPV infection. Assay used: immunoSEQ multiplex PCR; TCRdb lists only in-frame clones, some missing. The table gives 36,000 or so clones; the top ten clones make up about 1.5% of it. The material sequenced was blood buffy coat. The clonotype was recovered from a woman aged 18-70 years with a cervical HPV16 infection that either progressed to CIN3+ or cleared (not recorded which).

CDR3 DNA (partial): TGTGCCAGTAGTCCACGTGGCCTTGCGAACACCGGGGAG. Translating it yields CASSPRGLANTGE. The full CDR3 reads CASSPRGLANTGELFF. The V call is TRBV19, the J call TRBJ2-2; D call uncertain. The read ends 3 residues early relative to the CDR3; the germline J gene fills the gap. Trimming removed 5 bases at V and 0 bases at J, with 13 bases between. Germline lookup yields CDR1 LNHDA and CDR2 SQIVND (reference sequence). The CDR3 is made up of 16 amino acids.